The clone carrying this TCR beta chain came up a few times. Its antigen is undetermined. MiXCR, run by TCRdb on the 5' RACE reads, gives a single entry per CDR3 protein. The data show about 150,000 distinct CDR3 sequences, approximately 13% seen once. The record originates from a study of T-cell memory formation after mild COVID-19. Findings and caveats of the study: Memory cells collected pre-infection included some clones that later responded, suggesting cross-reactive memory joined. Contracting CD8+ clones were enriched in EMRA, CD4+ mainly in CM and EM.

The germline V gene encodes CDR1 SGHTS and CDR2 YDEGEE. V dropped 0 bases and J dropped 2; count of bases not matched to a gene: 6. This CDR3 region has 16 residues. The receptor comes from a man younger than 30 who had mild COVID-19 (a few samples of this study predate the infection). Cell type and time point are not known. The sample taken for sequencing was PBMCs or a T cell subset sorted from them (not recorded which). This sequence joins TRBV5-8 and TRBJ2-3, with TRBD1 matching 7 bases. The CDR3 region is CASSLVRQGSTDTQYF. CDR3 DNA: TGTGCCAGCAGCTTGGTGCGACAGGGATCCACAGATACGCAGTATTTT.